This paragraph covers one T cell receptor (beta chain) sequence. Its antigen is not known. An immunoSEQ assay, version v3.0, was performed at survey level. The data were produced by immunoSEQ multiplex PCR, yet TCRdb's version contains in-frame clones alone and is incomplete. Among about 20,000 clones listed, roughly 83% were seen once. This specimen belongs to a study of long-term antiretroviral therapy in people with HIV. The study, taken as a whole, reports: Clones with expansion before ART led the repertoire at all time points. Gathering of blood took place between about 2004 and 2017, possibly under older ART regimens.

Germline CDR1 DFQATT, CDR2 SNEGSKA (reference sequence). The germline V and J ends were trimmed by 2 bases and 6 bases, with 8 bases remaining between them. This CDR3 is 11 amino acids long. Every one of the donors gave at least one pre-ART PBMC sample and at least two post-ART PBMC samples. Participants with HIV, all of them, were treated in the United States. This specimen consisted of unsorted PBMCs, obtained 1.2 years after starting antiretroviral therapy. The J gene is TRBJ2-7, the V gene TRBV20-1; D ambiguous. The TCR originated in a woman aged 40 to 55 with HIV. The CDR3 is CSARLGLEQYF. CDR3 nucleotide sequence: TGCAGTGCTAGACTTGGCCTCGAGCAGTACTTC.